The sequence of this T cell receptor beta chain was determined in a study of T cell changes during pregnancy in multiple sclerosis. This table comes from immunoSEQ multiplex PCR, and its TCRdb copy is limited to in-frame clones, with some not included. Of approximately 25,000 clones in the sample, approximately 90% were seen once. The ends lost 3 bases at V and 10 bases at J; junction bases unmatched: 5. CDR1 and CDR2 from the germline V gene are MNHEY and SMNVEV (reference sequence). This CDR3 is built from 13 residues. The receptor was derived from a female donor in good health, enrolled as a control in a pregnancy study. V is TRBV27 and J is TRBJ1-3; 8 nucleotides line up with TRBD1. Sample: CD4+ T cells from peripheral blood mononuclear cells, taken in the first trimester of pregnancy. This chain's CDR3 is CASSFGQGGTIYF. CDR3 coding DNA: TGTGCCAGCAGTTTCGGACAGGGAGGTACCATATATTTT.